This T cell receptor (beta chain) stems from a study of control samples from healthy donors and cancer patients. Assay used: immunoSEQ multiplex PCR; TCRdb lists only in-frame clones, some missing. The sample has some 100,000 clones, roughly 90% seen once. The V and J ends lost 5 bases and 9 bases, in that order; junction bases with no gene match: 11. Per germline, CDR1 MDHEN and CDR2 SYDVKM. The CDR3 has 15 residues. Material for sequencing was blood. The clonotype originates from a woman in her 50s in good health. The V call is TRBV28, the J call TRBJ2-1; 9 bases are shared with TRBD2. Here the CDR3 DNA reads TGTGCCAGCAGTGCCCCGGGTAGCGGGAGTGGTGAGCAGTTCTTC. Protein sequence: CASSAPGSGSGEQFF.